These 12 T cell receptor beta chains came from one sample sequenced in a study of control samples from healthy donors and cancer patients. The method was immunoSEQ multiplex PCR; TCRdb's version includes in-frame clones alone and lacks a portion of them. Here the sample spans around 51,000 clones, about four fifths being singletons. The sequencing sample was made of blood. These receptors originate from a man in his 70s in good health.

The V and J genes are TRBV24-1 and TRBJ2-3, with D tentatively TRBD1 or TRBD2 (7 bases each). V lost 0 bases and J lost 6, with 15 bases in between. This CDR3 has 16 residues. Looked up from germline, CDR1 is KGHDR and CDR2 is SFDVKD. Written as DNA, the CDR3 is TGTGCCACCAGTGATTTGCAGGGAGGGGGCTCGGATACGCAGTATTTT. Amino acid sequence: CATSDLQGGGSDTQYF.

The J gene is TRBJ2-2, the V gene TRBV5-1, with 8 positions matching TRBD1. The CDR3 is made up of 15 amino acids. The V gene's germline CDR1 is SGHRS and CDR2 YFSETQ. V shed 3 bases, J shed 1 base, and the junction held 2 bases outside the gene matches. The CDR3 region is CASSSGTGNTGELFF. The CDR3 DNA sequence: TGCGCCAGCAGCTCCGGGACAGGGAACACCGGGGAGCTGTTTTTT.

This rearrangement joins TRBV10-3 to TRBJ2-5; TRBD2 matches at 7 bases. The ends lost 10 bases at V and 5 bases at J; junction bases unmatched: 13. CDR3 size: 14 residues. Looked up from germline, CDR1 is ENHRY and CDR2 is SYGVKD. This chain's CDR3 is CATSPSGSEETQYF. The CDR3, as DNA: TGTGCCACTTCACCTAGCGGTTCCGAGGAGACCCAGTACTTC.

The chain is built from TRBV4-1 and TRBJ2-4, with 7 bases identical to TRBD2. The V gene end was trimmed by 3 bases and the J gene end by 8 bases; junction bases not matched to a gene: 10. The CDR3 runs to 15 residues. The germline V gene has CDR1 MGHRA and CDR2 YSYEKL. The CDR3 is CASSQWGLPLDIQYF. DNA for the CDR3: TGCGCCAGCAGCCAGTGGGGACTACCCCTCGACATTCAGTACTTC.

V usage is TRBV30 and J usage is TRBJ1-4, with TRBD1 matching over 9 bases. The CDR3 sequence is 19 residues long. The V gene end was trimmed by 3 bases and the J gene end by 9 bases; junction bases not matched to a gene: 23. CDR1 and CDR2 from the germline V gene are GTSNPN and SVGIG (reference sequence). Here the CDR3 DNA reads TGTGCCTGGAGCCCCAACACCGGGACAGGGTTTTCCCATTCGAAAAAACTGTTTTTT. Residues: CAWSPNTGTGFSHSKKLFF.

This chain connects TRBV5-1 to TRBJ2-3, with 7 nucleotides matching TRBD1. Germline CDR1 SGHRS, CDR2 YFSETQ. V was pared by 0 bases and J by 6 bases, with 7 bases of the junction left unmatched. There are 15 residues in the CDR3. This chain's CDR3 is CASSLAGGELDTQYF. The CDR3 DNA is TGCGCCAGCAGCTTGGCAGGGGGTGAACTCGATACGCAGTATTTT.

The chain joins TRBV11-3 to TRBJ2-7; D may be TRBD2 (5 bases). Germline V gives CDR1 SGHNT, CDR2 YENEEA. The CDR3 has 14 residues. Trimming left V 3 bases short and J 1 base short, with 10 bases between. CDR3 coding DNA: TGTGCCAGCAGCTTTTTTTCGGGGTCCTACGAGCAGTACTTC. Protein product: CASSFFSGSYEQYF.

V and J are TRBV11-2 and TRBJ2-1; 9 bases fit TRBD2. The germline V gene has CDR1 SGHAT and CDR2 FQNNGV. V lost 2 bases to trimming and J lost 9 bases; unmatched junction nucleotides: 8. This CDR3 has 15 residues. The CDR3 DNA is TGTGCCAGCAGCTTAAGGACCCTAGCGGGGATTGAGCAGTTCTTC. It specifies CASSLRTLAGIEQFF. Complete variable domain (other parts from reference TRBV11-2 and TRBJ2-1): EAGVAQSPRYKIIEKRQSVAFWCNPISGHATLYWYQQILGQGPKLLIQFQNNGVVDDSQLPKDRFSAERLKGVDSTLKIQPAKLEDSAVYLCASSLRTLAGIEQFFGPGTRLTVL.

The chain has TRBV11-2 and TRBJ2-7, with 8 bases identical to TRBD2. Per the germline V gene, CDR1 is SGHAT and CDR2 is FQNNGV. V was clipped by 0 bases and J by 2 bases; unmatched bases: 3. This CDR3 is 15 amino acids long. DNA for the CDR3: TGTGCCAGCAGCTTAGAGGGGCGGGGGGCCTACGAGCAGTACTTC. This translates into CASSLEGRGAYEQYF.

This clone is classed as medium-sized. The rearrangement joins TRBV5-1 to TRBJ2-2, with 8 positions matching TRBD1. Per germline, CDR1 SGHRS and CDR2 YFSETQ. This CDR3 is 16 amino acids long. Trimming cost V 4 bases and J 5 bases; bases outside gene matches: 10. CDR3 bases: TGCGCCAGCAGCGCCGCAGGGGGCGCTTTAACCGGGGAGCTGTTTTTT. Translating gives CASSAAGGALTGELFF.

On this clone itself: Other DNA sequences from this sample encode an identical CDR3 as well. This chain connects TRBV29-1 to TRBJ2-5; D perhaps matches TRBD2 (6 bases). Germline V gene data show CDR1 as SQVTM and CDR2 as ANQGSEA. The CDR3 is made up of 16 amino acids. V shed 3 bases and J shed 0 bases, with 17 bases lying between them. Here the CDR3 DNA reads TGCAGCGTTGAGGGGGGTGCGGGTGGGTACCAAGAGACCCAGTACTTC. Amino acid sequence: CSVEGGAGGYQETQYF.

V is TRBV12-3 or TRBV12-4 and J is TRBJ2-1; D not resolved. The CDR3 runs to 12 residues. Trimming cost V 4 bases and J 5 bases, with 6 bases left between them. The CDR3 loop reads CASSSTDNEQFF. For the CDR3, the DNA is TGTGCCAGCAGTTCGACGGACAATGAGCAGTTCTTC.